This T cell receptor (beta chain) came from a study of T cell responses to AZD1222 COVID-19 vaccine. Study-level findings and limits: All repertoire sampling was performed exclusively after the peak T cell response. Close to half of spike-specific TCRs reportedly recognize unmutated variant regions.

Notes on this clone: Its matching antigen is unknown.

V gave up 0 bases and J gave up 5 bases, with 16 bases separating them. This CDR3 contains 16 residues. Per the germline V gene, CDR1 is SEHNR and CDR2 is FQNEAQ (reference sequence). The repertoire was sequenced with immunoSEQ multiplex PCR; TCRdb's copy has only in-frame clones and lacks some. The sample lists around 140,000 clones; 80% to 95% were seen once. The J gene is TRBJ1-2, the V gene TRBV7-9; D possibly corresponds to TRBD1 (5 bases). This specimen was peripheral blood, taken on day 0 of AZD1222 vaccination. The TCR comes from an adult in good health. Here the CDR3 DNA reads TGTGCCAGCAGCTTAGCGGGACCCGACCCCTTATATGGCTACACCTTC. Amino acids: CASSLAGPDPLYGYTF.